This record concerns one T cell receptor (beta chain) sequence. This specimen comes from a study of immune characterization of retroperitoneal liposarcoma. The length of the CDR3 is 15 residues. CDR1 MNHEY and CDR2 SMNVEV come from the germline V gene (reference sequence). Trimming left V 9 bases short and J 0 bases short, with 14 bases between. MiXCR, run by TCRdb on the PCR reads, gives a single entry per CDR3 protein. The data show some 11,000 distinct CDR3 sequences, around half seen once. The clonotype was recovered from a female donor with retroperitoneal liposarcoma. Sequencing was performed on tumor tissue. The J gene is TRBJ2-2, the V gene TRBV27; D ambiguous. The CDR3 DNA reads as TGTGCCAGTTTTGGCCGCCCCGCGAACACCGGGGAGCTGTTTTTT. Translation gives CASFGRPANTGELFF.